The sequence of this T cell receptor beta chain was determined in a study of blood T cell repertoires in COVID-19. Overall study: From the United States, Italy and Spain came samples of acute and convalescent COVID-19. PBMCs, B-cell-depleted T cells, or T cells were the source of the cDNA or gDNA that made up the material.

As processed by the authors: The assay estimated nucleated cells by amplifying reference gene primers. Generated by immunoSEQ multiplex PCR, the TCRdb table keeps only in-frame clones and is missing some. D and trimming were read from the DNA, whereas the V and J calls and clone size are those reported in that table. Counted here are fewer than 110,000 clones, about 91% occurring once; the ten biggest clones make up 6.8%. Sequenced sample: peripheral blood. The receptor was derived from a man aged 45-65 years with active or convalescent COVID-19.

The CDR3 loop is CASSYSGAMGYTF. The CDR3 DNA follows: TGTGCCAGCAGTTACTCAGGGGCCATGGGCTACACCTTC. V usage is TRBV6-5 and J usage is TRBJ1-2; possibly TRBD1 for D (5 bases). Germline V gene lookup returns CDR1 MNHEY and CDR2 SVGAGI. V lost 0 bases and J 8 bases, leaving 10 bases between the germline ends. The CDR3 has 13 residues.